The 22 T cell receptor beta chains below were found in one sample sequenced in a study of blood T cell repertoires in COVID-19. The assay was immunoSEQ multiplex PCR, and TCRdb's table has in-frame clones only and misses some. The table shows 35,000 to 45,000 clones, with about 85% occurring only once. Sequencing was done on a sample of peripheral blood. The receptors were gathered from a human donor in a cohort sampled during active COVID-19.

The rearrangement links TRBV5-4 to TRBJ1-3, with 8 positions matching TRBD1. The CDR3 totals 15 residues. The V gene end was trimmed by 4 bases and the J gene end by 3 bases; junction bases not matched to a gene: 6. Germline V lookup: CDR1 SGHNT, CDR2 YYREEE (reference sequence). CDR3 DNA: TGTGCCAGCAGCCTCGACGGACAGGGTGGAAACACCATATATTTT. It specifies CASSLDGQGGNTIYF.

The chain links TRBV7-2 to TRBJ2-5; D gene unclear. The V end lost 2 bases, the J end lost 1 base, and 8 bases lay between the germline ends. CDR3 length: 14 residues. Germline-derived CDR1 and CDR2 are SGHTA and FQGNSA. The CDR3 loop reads CASSLSQTQETQYF. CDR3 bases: TGTGCCAGCAGCTTATCACAGACCCAAGAGACCCAGTACTTC.

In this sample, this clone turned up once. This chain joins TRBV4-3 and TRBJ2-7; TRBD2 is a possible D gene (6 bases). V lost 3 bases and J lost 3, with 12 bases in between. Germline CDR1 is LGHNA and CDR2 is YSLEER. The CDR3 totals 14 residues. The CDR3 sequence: CASSQFGGNYEQYF. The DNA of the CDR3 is TGCGCCAGCAGCCAGTTCGGCGGGAACTACGAGCAGTACTTC.

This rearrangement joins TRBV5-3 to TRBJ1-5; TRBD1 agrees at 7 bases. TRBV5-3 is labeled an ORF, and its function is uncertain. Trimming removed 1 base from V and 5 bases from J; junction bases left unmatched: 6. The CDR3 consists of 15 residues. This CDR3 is CARSLQTGFHQPQHF. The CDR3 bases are TGTGCCAGAAGCTTGCAGACAGGGTTCCATCAGCCCCAGCATTTT.

CDR3 sequence: CASSSGLAGIQETQYF. DNA of the CDR3: TGTGCCAGCAGCTCCGGACTAGCTGGCATCCAAGAGACCCAGTACTTC. This chain connects TRBV7-9 to TRBJ2-5, with 8 bases identical to TRBD2. CDR3 length equals 16 residues. Losses at the gene ends were 4 bases for V and 1 base for J; bases not matched to a gene: 8. Per germline, CDR1 SEHNR and CDR2 FQNEAQ (reference sequence).

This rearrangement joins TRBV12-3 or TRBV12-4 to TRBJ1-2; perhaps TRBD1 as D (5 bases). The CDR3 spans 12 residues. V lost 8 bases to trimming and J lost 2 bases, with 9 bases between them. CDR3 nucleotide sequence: TGTGCCAGCTCAGGGCCAAACTATGGCTACACCTTC. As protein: CASSGPNYGYTF.

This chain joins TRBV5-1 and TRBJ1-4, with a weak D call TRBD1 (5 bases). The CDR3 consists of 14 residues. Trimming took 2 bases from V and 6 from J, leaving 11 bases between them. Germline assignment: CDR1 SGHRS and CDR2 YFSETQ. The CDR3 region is CASSLGAADEKLFF. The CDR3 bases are TGCGCCAGCAGCTTAGGGGCGGCAGATGAAAAACTGTTTTTT.

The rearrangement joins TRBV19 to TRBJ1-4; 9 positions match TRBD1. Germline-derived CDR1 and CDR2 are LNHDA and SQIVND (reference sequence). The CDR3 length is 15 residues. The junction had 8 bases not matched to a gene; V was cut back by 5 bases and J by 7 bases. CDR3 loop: CASSGHRGQGEKLFF. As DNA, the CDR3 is TGTGCCAGTAGTGGGCACAGGGGGCAAGGTGAAAAACTGTTTTTT.

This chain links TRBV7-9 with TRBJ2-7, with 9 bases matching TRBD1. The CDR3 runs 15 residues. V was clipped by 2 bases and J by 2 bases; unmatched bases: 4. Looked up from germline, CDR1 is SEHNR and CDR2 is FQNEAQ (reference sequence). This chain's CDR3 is CASSLLGDRAYEQYF. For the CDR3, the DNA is TGTGCCAGCAGCTTACTTGGGGACAGGGCCTACGAGCAGTACTTC.

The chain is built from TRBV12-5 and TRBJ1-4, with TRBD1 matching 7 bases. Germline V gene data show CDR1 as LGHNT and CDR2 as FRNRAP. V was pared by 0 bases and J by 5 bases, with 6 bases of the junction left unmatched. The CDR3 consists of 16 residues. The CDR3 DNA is TGTGCTAGTGGTTTGGTAGGGGGCAGGGTCAATGAAAAACTGTTTTTT. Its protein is CASGLVGGRVNEKLFF.

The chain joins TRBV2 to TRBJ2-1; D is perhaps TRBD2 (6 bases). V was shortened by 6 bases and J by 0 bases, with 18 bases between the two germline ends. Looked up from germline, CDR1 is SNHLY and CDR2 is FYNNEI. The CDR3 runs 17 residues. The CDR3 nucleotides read TGTGCCAGCAGAGAGTTTGGCGGGACGCTCTCCTACAATGAGCAGTTCTTC. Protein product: CASREFGGTLSYNEQFF.

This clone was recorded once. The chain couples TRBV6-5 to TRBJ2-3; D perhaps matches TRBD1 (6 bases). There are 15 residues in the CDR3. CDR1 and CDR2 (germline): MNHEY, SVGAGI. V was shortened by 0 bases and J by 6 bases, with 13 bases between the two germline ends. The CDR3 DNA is TGTGCCAGCAGTTACTCGGGGGCGGGTTGGGATACGCAGTATTTT. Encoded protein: CASSYSGAGWDTQYF.

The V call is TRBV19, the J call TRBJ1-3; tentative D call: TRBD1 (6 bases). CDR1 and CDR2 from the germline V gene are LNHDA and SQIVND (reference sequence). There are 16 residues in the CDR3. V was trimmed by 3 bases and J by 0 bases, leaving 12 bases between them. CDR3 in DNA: TGTGCCAGTAGTATGGGGGCCGACAGCTCTGGAAACACCATATATTTT. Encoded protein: CASSMGADSSGNTIYF.

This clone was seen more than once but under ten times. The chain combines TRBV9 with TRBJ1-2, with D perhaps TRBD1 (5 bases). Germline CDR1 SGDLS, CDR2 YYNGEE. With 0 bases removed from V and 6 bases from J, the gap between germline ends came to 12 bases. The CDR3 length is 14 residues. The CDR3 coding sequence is TGTGCCAGCAGCGTAGATCGGAGCAGGGATGGCTACACCTTC. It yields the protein CASSVDRSRDGYTF.

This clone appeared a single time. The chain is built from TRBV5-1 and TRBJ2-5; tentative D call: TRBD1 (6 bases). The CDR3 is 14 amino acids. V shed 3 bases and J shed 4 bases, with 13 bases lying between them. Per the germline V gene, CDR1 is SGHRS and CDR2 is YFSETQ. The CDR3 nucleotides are TGCGCCAGCAGCTGGGGGTTAGGGGGAGAGACCCAGTACTTC. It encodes CASSWGLGGETQYF.

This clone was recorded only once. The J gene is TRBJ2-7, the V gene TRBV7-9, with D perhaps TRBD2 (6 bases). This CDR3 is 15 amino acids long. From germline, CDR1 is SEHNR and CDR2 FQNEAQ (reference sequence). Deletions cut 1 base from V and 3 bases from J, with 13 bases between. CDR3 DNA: TGTGCCAGCAGCTTAGATCTAGCGTGGGGCTACGAGCAGTACTTC. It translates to CASSLDLAWGYEQYF. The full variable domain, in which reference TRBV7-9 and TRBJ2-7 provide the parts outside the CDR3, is DTGVSQNPRHKITKRGQNVTFRCDPISEHNRLYWYRQTLGQGPEFLTYFQNEAQLEKSRLLSDRFSAERPKGSFSTLEIQRTEQGDSAMYLCASSLDLAWGYEQYFGPGTRLTVT.

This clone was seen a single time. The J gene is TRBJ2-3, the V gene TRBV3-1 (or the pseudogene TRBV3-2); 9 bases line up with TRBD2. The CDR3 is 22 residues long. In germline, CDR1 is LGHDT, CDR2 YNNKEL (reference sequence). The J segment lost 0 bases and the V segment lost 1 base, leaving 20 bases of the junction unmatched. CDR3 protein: CASSQGLIGPGLATRSTDTQYF. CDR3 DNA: TGTGCCAGCAGCCAAGGGTTAATCGGGCCGGGACTAGCAACTAGAAGCACAGATACGCAGTATTTT.

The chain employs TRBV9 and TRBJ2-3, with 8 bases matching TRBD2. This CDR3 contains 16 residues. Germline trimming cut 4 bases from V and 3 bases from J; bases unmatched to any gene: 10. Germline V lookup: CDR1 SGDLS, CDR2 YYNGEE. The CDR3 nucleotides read TGTGCCAGCAGCCCTGTGGTAGCGGGGCCTACAGATACGCAGTATTTT. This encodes CASSPVVAGPTDTQYF.

CDR3 DNA sequence: TGCGCCAGCAGCTTGTTAGGGGGTGGAACTAATGAAAAACTGTTTTTT. This encodes CASSLLGGGTNEKLFF. The V call is TRBV5-1, the J call TRBJ1-4; D is perhaps TRBD1 (6 bases). In germline, CDR1 is SGHRS, CDR2 YFSETQ. The CDR3 is made up of 16 amino acids. Trimming cost V 1 base and J 1 base, with 11 bases left between them.

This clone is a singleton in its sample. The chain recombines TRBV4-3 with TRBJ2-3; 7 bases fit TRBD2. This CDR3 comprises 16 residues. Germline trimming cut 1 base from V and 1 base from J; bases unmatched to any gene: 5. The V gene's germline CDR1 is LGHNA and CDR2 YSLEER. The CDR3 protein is CASSQAAGPGTDTQYF. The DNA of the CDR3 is TGCGCCAGCAGCCAAGCAGCGGGGCCTGGCACAGATACGCAGTATTTT.

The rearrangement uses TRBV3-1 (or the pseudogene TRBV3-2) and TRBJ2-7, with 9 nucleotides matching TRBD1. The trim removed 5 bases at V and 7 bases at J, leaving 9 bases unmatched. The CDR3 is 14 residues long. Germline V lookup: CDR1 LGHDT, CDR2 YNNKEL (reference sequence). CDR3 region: CASSYVSGTGEQYF. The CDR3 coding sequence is TGTGCCAGCAGCTACGTATCCGGGACAGGGGAGCAGTACTTC.

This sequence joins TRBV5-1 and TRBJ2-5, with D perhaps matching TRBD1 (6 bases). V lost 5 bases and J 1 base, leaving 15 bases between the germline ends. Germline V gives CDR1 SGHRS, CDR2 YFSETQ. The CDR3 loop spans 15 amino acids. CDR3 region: CASRQQQGTQETQYF. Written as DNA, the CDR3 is TGCGCCAGCAGACAACAACAGGGCACCCAAGAGACCCAGTACTTC. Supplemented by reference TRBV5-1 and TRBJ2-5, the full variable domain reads KAGVTQTPRYLIKTRGQQVTLSCSPISGHRSVSWYQQTPGQGLQFLFEYFSETQRNKGNFPGRFSGRQFSNSRSEMNVSTLELGDSALYLCASRQQQGTQETQYFGPGTRLLVL.